The 25 T cell receptor beta chains given below trace back to one sample, sequenced in a study of blood T cell repertoires in COVID-19. Generated by immunoSEQ multiplex PCR, the TCRdb table keeps only in-frame clones and is missing some. The sample records 200,000 to 300,000 clones, around 87% being singletons. The specimen was PBMCs or T cells enriched from blood (not recorded which). Receptor source: a woman aged 40 to 55 with acute COVID-19.

The CDR3 DNA sequence: TGCAGCGTTGAAGATTCGGGACAGGAAAACTATGGCTACACCTTC. Amino acids: CSVEDSGQENYGYTF. This chain joins TRBV29-1 and TRBJ1-2, with 8 nucleotides matching TRBD1. The CDR3 runs 15 residues. V trimming: 0 bases; J trimming: 2 bases; junction bases outside the gene matches: 5. Germline CDR1 is SQVTM and CDR2 is ANQGSEA. Full variable domain (missing parts from reference TRBV29-1 and TRBJ1-2): SAVISQKPSRDICQRGTSLTIQCQVDSQVTMMFWYRQQPGQSLTLIATANQGSEATYESGFVIDKFPISRPNLTFSTLTVSNMSPEDSSIYLCSVEDSGQENYGYTFGSGTRLTVV.

This chain uses TRBV6-1 with TRBJ2-7, with 16 positions matching TRBD2. This CDR3 contains 16 residues. V shed 4 bases and J 3 bases; nucleotides not matched to a gene: 3. CDR1 is MNHNS, CDR2 SASEGT, per germline. The CDR3 DNA reads as TGTGCCAGCAGTGGGGGACTAGCGGGAGGGATCTACGAGCAGTACTTC. This sequence encodes CASSGGLAGGIYEQYF.

V and J are TRBV3-1 (or the pseudogene TRBV3-2) and TRBJ1-3; no definite D call. Between the trimmed V and J ends, which lost 0 bases and 0 bases, there was a span of 6 bases. Germline-derived CDR1 and CDR2 are LGHDT and YNNKEL (reference sequence). The CDR3 is 15 residues long. The CDR3 DNA follows: TGTGCCAGCAGCCAAGATTACTACTCTGGAAACACCATATATTTT. Its translation is CASSQDYYSGNTIYF.

The V and J genes are TRBV21-1 and TRBJ1-2; the D segment call TRBD1 is taken from the table without a DNA check. TRBV21-1 is recorded as a pseudogene. CDR3 length: 15 residues. In nucleotides, the CDR3 is TGTGCCAGCAGCAAAGTGCAGACAGCTGGGTATGGCTACACCTTC. Its protein is CASSKVQTAGYGYTF.

The count of this clone is one. V and J are TRBV25-1 and TRBJ2-7; TRBD2 might be the D (6 bases). V was shortened by 2 bases and J by 2 bases, with 13 bases between the two germline ends. The CDR3 has 15 amino acids. The V gene's germline CDR1 is MGHDK and CDR2 SYGVNS. CDR3: CASSETGLQAYEQYF. The CDR3 DNA follows: TGTGCCAGCAGTGAAACGGGACTGCAAGCCTACGAGCAGTACTTC.

The genes are TRBV19 and TRBJ2-3; 9 bases align to TRBD1. The germline V gene encodes CDR1 LNHDA and CDR2 SQIVND (reference sequence). The CDR3 contains 15 residues. Trimming cost V 5 bases and J 4 bases; bases outside gene matches: 7. In DNA form, the CDR3 reads TGTGCCAGTAGTCCGCCGGGACAGGGATCAGATACGCAGTATTTT. Amino acid sequence: CASSPPGQGSDTQYF. The entire variable domain, with the rest obtained from reference TRBV19 and TRBJ2-3, is as follows: DGGITQSPKYLFRKEGQNVTLSCEQNLNHDAMYWYRQDPGQGLRLIYYSQIVNDFQKGDIAEGYSVSREKKESFPLTVTSAQKNPTAFYLCASSPPGQGSDTQYFGPGTRLTVL.

This rearrangement joins TRBV6-5 to TRBJ2-3; D is unresolved. Looked up from germline, CDR1 is MNHEY and CDR2 is SVGAGI. The CDR3 contains 16 residues. V was shortened by 3 bases and J by 3 bases, with 16 bases between the two germline ends. CDR3 in amino acids: CASSYSGGLVTDTQYF. The CDR3 region has the DNA TGTGCCAGCAGTTATTCCGGCGGCCTTGTGACAGATACGCAGTATTTT.

This clone has a handful of counts. The chain uses TRBV24-1 and TRBJ1-1; TRBD1 aligns across 7 bases. The J segment lost 3 bases and the V segment lost 4 bases, leaving 13 bases of the junction unmatched. The CDR3 is 17 amino acids. CDR1 and CDR2 (germline): KGHDR, SFDVKD. DNA of the CDR3: TGTGCCACCAGTGACCTACCCATGACAGGGTCGGACACTGAAGCTTTCTTT. Its protein is CATSDLPMTGSDTEAFF.

V usage is TRBV12-5 and J usage is TRBJ2-1; 15 bases line up with TRBD2. Germline trimming cut 4 bases from V and 6 bases from J; bases unmatched to any gene: 4. CDR3 size: 16 residues. The germline V gene has CDR1 LGHNT and CDR2 FRNRAP. The CDR3 bases are TGTGCTAGTGGTTCCGGACTAGCGGGAGGGTTCAATGAGCAGTTCTTC. Translating it yields CASGSGLAGGFNEQFF.

CDR3 amino acids: CASSVAGTGGDGYTF. The CDR3 DNA is TGTGCCAGCAGCGTAGCTGGGACAGGGGGCGATGGCTACACCTTC. This rearrangement joins TRBV9 to TRBJ1-2; 12 positions match TRBD1. V gave up 0 bases and J gave up 6 bases; unmatched junction bases: 3. The germline gives CDR1 SGDLS, CDR2 YYNGEE. The CDR3 spans 15 residues.

This sequence joins TRBV2 and TRBJ2-1, with 14 bases lining up with TRBD2. Trimming removed 0 bases from V and 2 bases from J; junction bases left unmatched: 12. The germline V gene has CDR1 SNHLY and CDR2 FYNNEI. The CDR3 spans 21 residues. The CDR3 protein is CASSEAHPGLAGEGTYNEQFF. CDR3 DNA: TGTGCCAGCAGTGAAGCTCATCCGGGACTAGCGGGAGAAGGAACCTACAATGAGCAGTTCTTC.

This chain links TRBV5-6 with TRBJ1-2, with D tentatively TRBD1 (6 bases). The germline gives CDR1 SGHDT, CDR2 YYEEEE. The CDR3 covers 13 residues. The V gene lost 1 base and the J gene lost 7 bases, with 11 bases spanning the gap. Written as DNA, the CDR3 is TGTGCCAGCAGCTTGACCACAGGGAGTGGCTACACCTTC. Protein sequence: CASSLTTGSGYTF.

The V call is TRBV19, the J call TRBJ1-2; 7 bases match TRBD1. CDR3 length: 13 amino acids. V dropped 7 bases and J dropped 5; count of bases not matched to a gene: 7. The germline gives CDR1 LNHDA, CDR2 SQIVND (reference sequence). CDR3 sequence reads: CASTTGAFYGYTF. Written as DNA, the CDR3 is TGTGCCAGTACCACAGGGGCGTTTTATGGCTACACCTTC.

The V call is TRBV7-9, the J call TRBJ2-7; TRBD2 matches 7 bases. Germline trimming cut 7 bases from V and 5 bases from J; bases unmatched to any gene: 8. This CDR3 has 13 residues. The germline gives CDR1 SEHNR, CDR2 FQNEAQ (reference sequence). The CDR3 is CASTNQGGNEQYF. The CDR3 DNA reads as TGTGCCAGCACCAATCAGGGAGGGAACGAGCAGTACTTC.

This clone appeared a few times. The chain couples TRBV4-2 to TRBJ2-7; no clear D gene. V shed 0 bases and J shed 4 bases, with 7 bases lying between them. CDR3 length: 13 residues. CDR1 LGHNA and CDR2 YNFKEQ come from the germline V gene. As DNA, the CDR3 is TGTGCCAGCAGCCAAGACAGGTGGTACGAGCAGTACTTC. Protein sequence: CASSQDRWYEQYF.

The chain links TRBV6-1 to TRBJ1-6; maybe TRBD1 (5 bases). V was pared by 0 bases and J by 5 bases, with 8 bases between. This CDR3 has 15 amino acids. In germline, CDR1 is MNHNS, CDR2 SASEGT. In DNA, the CDR3 is TGTGCCAGCAGTGAAGCGCGGGGGGATAATTCACCCCTCCACTTT. Amino acid sequence: CASSEARGDNSPLHF.

This clone occurred a few times. The chain uses TRBV4-1 and TRBJ2-1; weak D call: TRBD2 (5 bases). The CDR3 is made up of 14 amino acids. Trimming took 7 bases from V and 9 from J, leaving 19 bases between them. Germline V CDR1 and CDR2: MGHRA, YSYEKL. This chain's CDR3 is CASTSPQLNGEQFF. In DNA form, the CDR3 reads TGCGCCAGCACTAGCCCCCAACTGAACGGTGAGCAGTTCTTC.

The chain uses TRBV19 and TRBJ1-4; D is perhaps TRBD1 (6 bases). CDR1 is LNHDA and CDR2 is SQIVND in the germline V gene (reference sequence). With 1 base removed from V and 7 bases from J, the gap between germline ends came to 13 bases. This CDR3 spans 15 amino acids. The CDR3 DNA reads as TGTGCCAGTAGTATAGGATCGGGACATGCTGAAAAACTGTTTTTT. This gives the protein CASSIGSGHAEKLFF.

The chain recombines TRBV19 with TRBJ2-2; 10 positions agree with TRBD1. Germline trimming cut 2 bases from V and 8 bases from J; bases unmatched to any gene: 8. This CDR3 is built from 16 residues. CDR1 LNHDA and CDR2 SQIVND come from the germline V gene (reference sequence). The CDR3 loop reads CASSIIQDRGTGELFF. CDR3 in DNA: TGTGCCAGTAGTATAATTCAGGACAGGGGGACGGGGGAGCTGTTTTTT.

The chain has TRBV7-2 and TRBJ2-3; 14 bases match TRBD2. V was pared by 3 bases and J by 5 bases, with 1 base of the junction left unmatched. The CDR3 is 15 residues long. Germline V gives CDR1 SGHTA, CDR2 FQGNSA. The CDR3 coding sequence is TGTGCCAGCAGCTTCGGACTAGCGGGAGGAGATACGCAGTATTTT. Protein sequence: CASSFGLAGGDTQYF.

V is TRBV5-4 and J is TRBJ2-1, with D maybe TRBD1 (6 bases). The germline CDR1 and CDR2 sequences are SGHNT and YYREEE (reference sequence). The CDR3 spans 13 residues. V shed 4 bases and J shed 10 bases, with 15 bases lying between them. The CDR3 nucleotides are TGTGCCAGCAGCCCTCAGGACAGAGACGAGCAGTTCTTC. It yields the protein CASSPQDRDEQFF.

The chain joins TRBV5-1 to TRBJ2-5; possible D gene TRBD1, 5 bases. Germline V lookup: CDR1 SGHRS, CDR2 YFSETQ. The CDR3 has 15 residues. Trimming pared 7 bases from V and 4 bases from J, leaving 20 bases between. CDR3 in amino acids: CASPPWIQGTETQYF. CDR3 coding DNA: TGCGCCAGCCCCCCCTGGATCCAGGGAACAGAGACCCAGTACTTC.

The chain uses TRBV2 and TRBJ1-5; the D gene is possibly TRBD1 (5 bases). Germline CDR1 reads SNHLY; CDR2 reads FYNNEI. Trimming left V 7 bases short and J 1 base short, with 14 bases between. The CDR3 runs 15 residues. CDR3 loop: CASKEGRASNQPQHF. CDR3 nucleotide sequence: TGTGCCAGCAAGGAGGGCAGGGCGAGCAATCAGCCCCAGCATTTT.

The chain has TRBV5-1 and TRBJ1-2; 7 bases line up with TRBD1. Trimming took 0 bases from V and 3 from J; bases not matched to a gene: 5. This CDR3 spans 15 amino acids. The germline CDR1 and CDR2 sequences are SGHRS and YFSETQ. The CDR3 nucleotides are TGCGCCAGCAGCTTGGAGGGGGCGCCGGACTATGGCTACACCTTC. Its translation is CASSLEGAPDYGYTF.

This chain links TRBV4-1 with TRBJ2-1; the D gene is possibly TRBD1 (6 bases). Germline loops: CDR1 MGHRA, CDR2 YSYEKL. The CDR3 runs 14 residues. The V gene lost 0 bases and the J gene lost 9 bases, with 12 bases spanning the gap. The CDR3 DNA reads as TGCGCCAGCAGCCAAGACAGGGGTAACGGTGAGCAGTTCTTC. Translation gives CASSQDRGNGEQFF.